A selection of T cell receptor beta chains follows, all from one sample in a study of T cells in Graves' hyperthyroidism and ophthalmopathy. TCRdb used MiXCR to reprocess the multiplex PCR reads, holding one entry per CDR3 protein. The sample includes approximately 700,000 distinct CDR3 sequences, approximately 16% of them seen just once. The sample comprised blood. The receptors here all came from a man aged 18 to 29 with Graves' hyperthyroidism. Each CDR3 is given with its conserved first and last residue. D genes are given only for firm matches. For some rows the clone size is stated as once, few or many, or as a class when expanded; others skip it.

j_call clone_size d_call v_call cdr3_aa cdr3_nt
TRBJ2-1 few TRBD2 TRBV27 CASSPSTSGNEQFF TGTGCCAGCAGCCCCTCGACTAGCGGGAATGAGCAGTTCTTC
TRBJ2-2 . . TRBV28 CASSPSLPGNTGELFF TGTGCCAGCAGTCCATCTCTCCCGGGGAACACCGGGGAGCTGTTTTTT
TRBJ2-7 few . TRBV7-9 CASSYTATTYEQYF TGTGCCAGCAGCTATACGGCAACCACCTACGAGCAGTACTTC
TRBJ2-1 many TRBD2 TRBV27 CASSWERDLSSEQFF TGTGCCAGCAGTTGGGAGCGGGACCTATCCAGTGAGCAGTTCTTC
TRBJ1-2 . . TRBV19 CASQGPYLDYGYTF TGTGCCAGCCAGGGACCCTACCTTGACTATGGCTACACCTTC
TRBJ1-2 few . TRBV10-3 CAISERGDGYTF TGTGCCATCAGTGAACGGGGGGATGGCTACACCTTC
TRBJ1-2 . TRBD1 TRBV15 CATSNRGHDGYTF TGTGCCACCAGCAACAGGGGACACGATGGCTACACCTTC
TRBJ2-7 many . TRBV12-3/TRBV12-4 CASSRYASRELYEQYF TGTGCCAGCAGTCGGTATGCTTCTAGGGAGTTGTACGAGCAGTACTTC
TRBJ1-1 . . TRBV6-5 CASSFRQDYMNTEAFF TGTGCCAGCAGTTTCCGACAGGATTACATGAACACTGAAGCTTTCTTT
TRBJ2-7 . TRBD2 TRBV11-2 CASQPRLAGTHEQYF TGTGCCAGCCAGCCCCGACTAGCGGGAACCCACGAGCAGTACTTC
TRBJ1-5 many TRBD1 TRBV28 CASSGTVWQPQHF TGTGCCAGCAGTGGGACAGTGTGGCAGCCCCAGCATTTT
TRBJ2-7 many . TRBV6-1 CASRAPSYEQYF TGTGCCAGCAGGGCCCCGTCCTACGAGCAGTACTTC
TRBJ2-3 many TRBD2 TRBV2 CASSESLGLATDTQYF TGTGCCAGCAGTGAATCCTTGGGACTAGCCACAGATACGCAGTATTTT
TRBJ2-7 few TRBD2 TRBV20-1 CSAYILAGPYEQYF TGCAGTGCTTACATACTAGCGGGACCCTACGAGCAGTACTTC
TRBJ1-1 few TRBD1 TRBV3-1 CASSLRQGSNTEAFF TGTGCCAGCAGCCTTCGACAGGGGTCGAACACTGAAGCTTTCTTT
TRBJ2-3 . . TRBV12-3/TRBV12-4 CASSSTAVQDTQYF TGTGCCAGCAGTTCGACAGCCGTACAGGATACGCAGTATTTT
TRBJ2-7 few . TRBV5-1 CASSPWDGVGEQYF TGCGCCAGCAGCCCTTGGGATGGAGTGGGCGAGCAGTACTTC
TRBJ2-2 many . TRBV6-5 CASSYAILRTAGNTGELFF TGTGCCAGCAGTTACGCTATTTTAAGGACTGCAGGGAACACCGGGGAGCTGTTTTTT
TRBJ1-5 . . TRBV15 CATSRGRGAENQPQHF TGTGCCACCAGCAGAGGGAGAGGGGCGGAAAATCAGCCCCAGCATTTT
TRBJ2-5 few TRBD1 TRBV28 CASSLPPTGALRETQYF TGTGCCAGCAGTCTACCCCCGACAGGGGCCCTCCGAGAGACCCAGTACTTC
TRBJ2-6 many . TRBV27 CASSLEHPTGANVLTF TGTGCCAGCAGTTTAGAACACCCGACTGGGGCCAACGTCCTGACTTTC
TRBJ2-5 . . TRBV7-9 CASSSRRVHQGTQYF TGTGCCAGCAGCTCCCGGAGGGTACATCAAGGGACCCAGTACTTC
TRBJ2-5 few . TRBV19 CASSIRGRQETQYF TGTGCCAGTAGTATACGAGGGCGACAAGAGACCCAGTACTTC
TRBJ1-1 few TRBD1 TRBV19 CASSITGADTEAFF TGTGCCAGTAGTATAACAGGGGCGGACACTGAAGCTTTCTTT
TRBJ2-2 few TRBD2 TRBV20-1 CSAVAGSTGELFF TGCAGTGCTGTAGCGGGATCTACCGGGGAGCTGTTTTTT
TRBJ2-7 few TRBD1 TRBV20-1 CSASGTVKGEQYF TGCAGTGCTTCCGGGACAGTAAAAGGGGAGCAGTACTTC